The T cell receptor beta chain under discussion was sequenced for a study of T cells in localized non-small cell lung cancer (dated by TCRdb to about 2020). Some background on the complete study: Comparing tumors with uninvolved tumor-adjacent lungs, the study looked at the T cell repertoires of a few hundred patients with early-stage NSCLC. The cohort consisted of roughly 240 treatment-naive NSCLC patients whose localized lung tumors had been resected. Of the NSCLC patients, 129 were male and some 97 were female, and the mean age was approximately 66 years. Findings and caveats that apply to the study as a whole: A median of roughly 58 of the top 100 tumor clones were detected in paired uninvolved adjacent lung, and 25 to 35 of these tumor clones were also found among the top 100 clones of the paired uninvolved adjacent lung. Because of the exploratory design, TCR variables were selected using unadjusted p-values without false-discovery rate correction. Longer overall survival was associated with higher blood T cell density, whereas shorter survival was associated with higher adjacent-lung clonality. Because multi-region sequencing of the tumors was not done, intratumor heterogeneity could not be ruled out. The highest T cell clonality was observed in uninvolved tumor-adjacent lung, where clonality exceeded that of tumor, suggesting that antigenic responses were more focused in uninvolved tumor-adjacent lung.

The CDR3 covers 11 residues, taking in both the cysteine and the phenylalanine. The sequence is cut down to CDR3 DNA, 33 bases in frame from base 1. Taken from the germline V gene, the CDR1 and CDR2 loops are SGHRS and YFSETQ. V is trimmed back by 8 bases and J by 8 bases, and the junction contains 2 bases that no gene match accounts for. Worth noting for this clone: Its specific antigen is unknown. Base qualities were left out, and no much larger clone turns up one base away.

At diagnosis, tumor, uninvolved tumor-adjacent lung and peripheral blood were collected and then preserved as a mix of FFPE and fresh-frozen material. For TCR repertoire profiling, blood samples were analyzed as peripheral blood mononuclear cells. TCR beta CDR3 regions were sequenced from DNA using the immunoSEQ Assay. Per the source publication's procedure: To compute T cell density, TCR beta template counts were normalized to usable DNA, which was estimated by amplifying housekeeping genes. The preseqR package was used to estimate richness by extrapolating to 400,000 templates for PBMC samples and to 120,000 templates for tissue samples. Clonality was taken to be one minus Pielou's evenness. Tissue-enriched TCRs were identified through differential abundance testing performed on productive amino-acid clonotypes, with a minimum total count of 5 and an alpha of 0.1. The Jaccard Index and the Morisita Overlap Index were used to measure repertoire overlap between compartments. GLIPH clustered TCR beta CDR3s with public tetramer-defined viral CDR3s; viral motifs required at least three viral sequences plus V-gene enrichment. The clones in this table, taken by TCRdb from immuneACCESS, are in-frame only. Not every clone is retained; where verified, under half of the shortfall comes from an unresolved V gene, and the cause of the rest is unknown. V and J calls and clone size are copied from that table; D and trimming were computed from the DNA. Across this sample there are tens of thousands of clones, with 84% seen only once. The top ten hold under 3.5% of the sample.

Source: peripheral blood, taken before any cancer treatment. In this chain, TRBV5-1 is recombined with TRBJ1-2; 11 bases in the middle match TRBD1. This TCR came from a man between 40 and 70 years old with stage I lung adenocarcinoma. Here is the DNA: TGCGCCAGTGGGACAGGGGGAGGCTACACCTTC. The translation is CASGTGGGYTF.